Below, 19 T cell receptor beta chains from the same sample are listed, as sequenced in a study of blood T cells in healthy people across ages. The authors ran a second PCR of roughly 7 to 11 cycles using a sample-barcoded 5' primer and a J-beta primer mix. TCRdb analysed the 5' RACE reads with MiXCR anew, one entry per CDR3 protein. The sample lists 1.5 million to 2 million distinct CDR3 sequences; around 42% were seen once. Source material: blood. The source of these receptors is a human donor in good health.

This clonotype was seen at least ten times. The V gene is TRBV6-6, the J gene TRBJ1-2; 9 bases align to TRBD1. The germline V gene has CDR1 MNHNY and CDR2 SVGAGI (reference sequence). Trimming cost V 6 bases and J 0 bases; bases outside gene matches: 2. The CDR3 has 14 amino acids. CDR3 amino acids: CASRRQGANYGYTF. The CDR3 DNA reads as TGTGCCAGCAGGCGACAGGGGGCTAACTATGGCTACACCTTC.

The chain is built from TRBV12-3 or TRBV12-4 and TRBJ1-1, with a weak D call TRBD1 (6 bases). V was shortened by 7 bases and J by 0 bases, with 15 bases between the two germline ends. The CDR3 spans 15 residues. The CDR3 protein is CASTPRGVMNTEAFF. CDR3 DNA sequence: TGTGCCAGCACCCCCAGGGGAGTCATGAACACTGAAGCTTTCTTT.

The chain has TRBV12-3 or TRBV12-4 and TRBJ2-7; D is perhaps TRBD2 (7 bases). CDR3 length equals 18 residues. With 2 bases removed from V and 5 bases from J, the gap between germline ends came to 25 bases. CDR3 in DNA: TGTGCCAGCAGTTTACGGGCCGTAGGGGGGGGGCCCCTCGACGAGCAGTACTTC. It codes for CASSLRAVGGGPLDEQYF.

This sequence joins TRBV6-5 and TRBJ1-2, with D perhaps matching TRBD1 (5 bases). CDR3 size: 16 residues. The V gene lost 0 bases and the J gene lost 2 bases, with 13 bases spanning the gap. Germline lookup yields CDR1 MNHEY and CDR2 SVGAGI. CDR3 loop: CASSYSGHRTNYGYTF. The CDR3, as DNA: TGTGCCAGCAGTTACTCTGGACACAGGACGAACTATGGCTACACCTTC.

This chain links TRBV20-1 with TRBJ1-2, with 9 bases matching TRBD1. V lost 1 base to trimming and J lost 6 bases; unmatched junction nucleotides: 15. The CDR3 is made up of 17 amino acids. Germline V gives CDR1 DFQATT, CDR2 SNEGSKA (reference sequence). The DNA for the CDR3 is TGCAGTGCTAGAGGGGGGACAGGGAAATTTCTAATAAATGGCTACACCTTC. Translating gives CSARGGTGKFLINGYTF.

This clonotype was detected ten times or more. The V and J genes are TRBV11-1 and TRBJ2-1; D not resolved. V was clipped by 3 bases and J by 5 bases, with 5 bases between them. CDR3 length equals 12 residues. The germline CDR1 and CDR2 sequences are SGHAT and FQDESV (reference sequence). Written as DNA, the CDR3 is TGTGCCAGCAGCTTTACTAACAATGAGCAGTTCTTC. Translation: CASSFTNNEQFF.

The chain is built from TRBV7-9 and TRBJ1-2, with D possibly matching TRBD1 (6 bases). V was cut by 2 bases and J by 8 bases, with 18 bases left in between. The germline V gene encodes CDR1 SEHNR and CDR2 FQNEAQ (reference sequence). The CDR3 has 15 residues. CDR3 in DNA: TGTGCCAGCAGCTTATCCGATTCGGGGGCAGGCGGCTACACCTTC. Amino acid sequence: CASSLSDSGAGGYTF.

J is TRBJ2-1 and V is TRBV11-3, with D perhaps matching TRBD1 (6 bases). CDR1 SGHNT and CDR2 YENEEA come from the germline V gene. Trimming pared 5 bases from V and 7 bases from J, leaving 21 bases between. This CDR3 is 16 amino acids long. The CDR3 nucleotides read TGTGCCAGCAGCCCACTAACAGGGTTAATGGGGAATGAGCAGTTCTTC. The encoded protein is CASSPLTGLMGNEQFF.

The CDR3 nucleotides read TGTGCCAGCAGCCCGGAGGCAACAGCTAGCACAGATACGCAGTATTTT. It is translated as CASSPEATASTDTQYF. The chain is built from TRBV7-3 and TRBJ2-3; D may be TRBD2 (5 bases). This CDR3 has 16 amino acids. V lost 5 bases and J 0 bases, leaving 15 bases between the germline ends. Germline V CDR1 and CDR2: SGHTA, FQGTGA.

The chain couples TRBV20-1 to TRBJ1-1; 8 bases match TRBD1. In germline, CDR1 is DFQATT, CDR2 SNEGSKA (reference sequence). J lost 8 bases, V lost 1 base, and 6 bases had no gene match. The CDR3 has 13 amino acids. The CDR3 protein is CSARAGGLLEAFF. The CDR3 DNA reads TGCAGTGCTAGAGCAGGGGGCCTCTTAGAAGCTTTCTTT.

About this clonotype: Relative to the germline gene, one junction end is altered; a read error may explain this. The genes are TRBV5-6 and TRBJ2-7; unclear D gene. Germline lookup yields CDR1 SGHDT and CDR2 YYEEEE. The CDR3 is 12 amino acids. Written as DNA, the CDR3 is TGTACCAGCAGCTTGGGCGATTACGAGCAGTACTTC. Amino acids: CTSSLGDYEQYF.

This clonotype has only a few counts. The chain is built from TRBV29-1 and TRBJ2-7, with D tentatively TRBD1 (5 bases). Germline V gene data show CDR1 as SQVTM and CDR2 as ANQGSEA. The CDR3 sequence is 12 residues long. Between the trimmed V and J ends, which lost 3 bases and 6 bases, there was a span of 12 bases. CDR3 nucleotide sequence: TGCAGCGTTGACATCCCAGGGTCCGAGCAGTACTTC. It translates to CSVDIPGSEQYF.

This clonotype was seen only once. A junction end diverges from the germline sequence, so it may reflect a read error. The CDR3 region is CASSLEGRGIDGCTF. The DNA of the CDR3 is TGCGCCAGCAGCTTGGAGGGAAGGGGAATCGATGGCTGCACCTTC. The rearrangement joins TRBV5-1 to TRBJ1-2; D possibly corresponds to TRBD1 (5 bases). CDR1 and CDR2 (germline): SGHRS, YFSETQ. The CDR3 runs to 15 residues. The whole variable domain, remainder taken from reference TRBV5-1 and TRBJ1-2, is KAGVTQTPRYLIKTRGQQVTLSCSPISGHRSVSWYQQTPGQGLQFLFEYFSETQRNKGNFPGRFSGRQFSNSRSEMNVSTLELGDSALYLCASSLEGRGIDGCTFGSGTRLTVV.

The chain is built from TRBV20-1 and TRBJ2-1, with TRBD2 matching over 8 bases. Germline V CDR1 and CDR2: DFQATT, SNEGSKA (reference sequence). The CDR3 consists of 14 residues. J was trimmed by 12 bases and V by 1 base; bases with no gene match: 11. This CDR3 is CSARVVAGRSVQFF. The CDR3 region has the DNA TGCAGTGCTAGAGTGGTAGCGGGGCGATCTGTGCAGTTCTTC.

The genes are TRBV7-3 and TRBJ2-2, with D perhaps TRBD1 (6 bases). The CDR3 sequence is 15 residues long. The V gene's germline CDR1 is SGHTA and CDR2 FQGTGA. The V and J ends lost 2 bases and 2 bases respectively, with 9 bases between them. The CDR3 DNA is TGTGCCAGCAGCTTAGGACAGACCAACACCGGGGAGCTGTTTTTT. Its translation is CASSLGQTNTGELFF.

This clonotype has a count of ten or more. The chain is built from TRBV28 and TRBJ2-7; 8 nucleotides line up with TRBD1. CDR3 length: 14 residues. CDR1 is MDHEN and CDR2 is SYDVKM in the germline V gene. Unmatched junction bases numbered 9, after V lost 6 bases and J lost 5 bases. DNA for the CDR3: TGTGCCAGCAGGAACCGGGACAGGTTTAACGAGCAGTACTTC. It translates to CASRNRDRFNEQYF.

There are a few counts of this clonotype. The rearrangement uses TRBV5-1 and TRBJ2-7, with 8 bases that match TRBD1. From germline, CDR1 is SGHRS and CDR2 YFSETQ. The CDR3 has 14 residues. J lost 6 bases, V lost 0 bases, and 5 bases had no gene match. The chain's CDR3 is CASSLGGDRFEQYF. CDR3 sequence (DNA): TGCGCCAGCAGCTTGGGAGGGGACAGGTTCGAGCAGTACTTC.

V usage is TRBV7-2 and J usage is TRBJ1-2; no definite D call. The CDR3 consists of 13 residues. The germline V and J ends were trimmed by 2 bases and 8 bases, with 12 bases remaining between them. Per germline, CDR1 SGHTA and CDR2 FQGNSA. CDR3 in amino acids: CASSLSPKEGYTF. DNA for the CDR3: TGTGCCAGCAGCTTAAGTCCTAAGGAGGGCTACACCTTC.

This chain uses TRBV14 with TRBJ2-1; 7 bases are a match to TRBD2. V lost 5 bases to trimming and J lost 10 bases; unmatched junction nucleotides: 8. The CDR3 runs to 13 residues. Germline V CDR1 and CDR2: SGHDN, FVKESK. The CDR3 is CASSYGGRGEQFF. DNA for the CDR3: TGTGCCAGCAGCTACGGCGGGCGGGGGGAGCAGTTCTTC.